This TCR beta chain was retrieved from a study of OX40 agonist ivuxolimab in advanced cancers. The wider study: Previous treatment with anti-PD-1, anti-PD-L1 or anti-CTLA-4 therapy was allowed; 40% had received some. Two cutaneous melanoma patients and one hepatocellular carcinoma patient, three in all, had partial responses.

The germline gives CDR1 SGHRS, CDR2 YFSETQ. This CDR3 is built from 15 residues. Trimming pared 6 bases from V and 0 bases from J, leaving 13 bases between. Note on this clone: Its specificity is not known.

Blood samples were obtained at baseline, cycle 4 day 1, and cycle 7 day 1. Sequencing was performed with immunoSEQ multiplex PCR; in TCRdb, only in-frame clones are kept and a portion is missing. The table lists about 75,000 clones, roughly 81% of them singletons. General study points: Dosing at 0.1 to 3.0 mg/kg was accompanied by clonal expansion of CD4+ and CD8+ blood T cells by week 6.

V gene TRBV5-1 combines with J gene TRBJ2-1, with TRBD2 as a possible D gene (5 bases). The TCR comes from an adult with an advanced solid tumor such as melanoma, head and neck, liver or kidney cancer. The source material was CD4+ or CD8+ T cells sorted from blood, sampled in a trial of the OX40 agonist ivuxolimab. DNA for the CDR3: TGCGCCAGCACCCTGGACTTTGTCTCCTACAATGAGCAGTTCTTC. Translated, it gives CASTLDFVSYNEQFF.